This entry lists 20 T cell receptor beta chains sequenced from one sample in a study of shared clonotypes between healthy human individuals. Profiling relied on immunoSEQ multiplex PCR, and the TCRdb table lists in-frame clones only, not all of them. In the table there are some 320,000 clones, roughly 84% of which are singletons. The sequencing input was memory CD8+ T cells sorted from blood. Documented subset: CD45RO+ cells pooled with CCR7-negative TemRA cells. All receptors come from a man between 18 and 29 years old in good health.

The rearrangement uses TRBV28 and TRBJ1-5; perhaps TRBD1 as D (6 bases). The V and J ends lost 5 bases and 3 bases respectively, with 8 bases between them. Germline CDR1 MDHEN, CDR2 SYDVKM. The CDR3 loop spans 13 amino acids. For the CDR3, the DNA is TGTGCCAGCAGTCAGGGACACAATCAGCCCCAGCATTTT. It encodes CASSQGHNQPQHF.

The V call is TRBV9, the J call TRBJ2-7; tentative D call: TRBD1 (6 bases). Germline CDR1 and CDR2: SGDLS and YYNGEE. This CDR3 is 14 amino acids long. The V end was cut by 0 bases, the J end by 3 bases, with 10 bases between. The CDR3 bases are TGTGCCAGCAGCGTAGATGGGGGCCTCTACGAGCAGTACTTC. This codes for CASSVDGGLYEQYF.

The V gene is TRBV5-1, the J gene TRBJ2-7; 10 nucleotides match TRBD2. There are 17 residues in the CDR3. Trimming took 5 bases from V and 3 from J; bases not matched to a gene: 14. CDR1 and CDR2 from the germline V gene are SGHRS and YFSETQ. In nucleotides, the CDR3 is TGCGCCAGCAGGGACGCTCAACTAGCGGGAAGATACTACGAGCAGTACTTC. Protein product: CASRDAQLAGRYYEQYF. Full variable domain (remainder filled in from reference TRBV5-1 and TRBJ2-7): KAGVTQTPRYLIKTRGQQVTLSCSPISGHRSVSWYQQTPGQGLQFLFEYFSETQRNKGNFPGRFSGRQFSNSRSEMNVSTLELGDSALYLCASRDAQLAGRYYEQYFGPGTRLTVT.

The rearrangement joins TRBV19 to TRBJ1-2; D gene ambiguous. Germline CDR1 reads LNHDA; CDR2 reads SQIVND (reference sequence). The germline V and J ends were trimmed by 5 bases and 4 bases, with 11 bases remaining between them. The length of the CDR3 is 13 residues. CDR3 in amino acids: CASSVTAFYGYTF. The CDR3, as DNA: TGTGCCAGTAGTGTCACAGCTTTCTATGGCTACACCTTC.

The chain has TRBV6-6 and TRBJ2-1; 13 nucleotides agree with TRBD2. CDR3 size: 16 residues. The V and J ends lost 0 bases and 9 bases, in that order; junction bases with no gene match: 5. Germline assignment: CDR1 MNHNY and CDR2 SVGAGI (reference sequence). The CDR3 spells CASSYSGLAGVSEQFF. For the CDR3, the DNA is TGTGCCAGCAGTTACTCAGGACTAGCGGGAGTCAGTGAGCAGTTCTTC.

The CDR3 DNA follows: TGTGCCAGCAGAGACCTGGGAGGGCCCGGGGAGCTGTTTTTT. Its protein product is CASRDLGGPGELFF. V is TRBV4-2 and J is TRBJ2-2; 7 bases agree with TRBD2. CDR1 and CDR2 (germline): LGHNA, YNFKEQ. V gave up 6 bases and J gave up 6 bases; unmatched junction bases: 7. CDR3 length equals 14 residues.

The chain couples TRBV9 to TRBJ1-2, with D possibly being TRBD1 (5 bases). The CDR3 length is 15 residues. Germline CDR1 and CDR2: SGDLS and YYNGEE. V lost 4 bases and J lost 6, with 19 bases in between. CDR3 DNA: TGTGCCAGCAGCACCGAAACCGGGACGGTTAATGGCTACACCTTC. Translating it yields CASSTETGTVNGYTF. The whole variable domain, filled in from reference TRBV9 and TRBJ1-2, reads DSGVTQTPKHLITATGQRVTLRCSPRSGDLSVYWYQQSLDQGLQFLIQYYNGEERAKGNILERFSAQQFPDLHSELNLSSLELGDSALYFCASSTETGTVNGYTFGSGTRLTVV.

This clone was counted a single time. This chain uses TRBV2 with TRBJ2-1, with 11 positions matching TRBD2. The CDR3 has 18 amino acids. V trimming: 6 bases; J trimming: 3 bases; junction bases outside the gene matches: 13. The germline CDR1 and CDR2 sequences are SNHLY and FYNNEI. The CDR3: CASSVSPPGTSGYNEQFF. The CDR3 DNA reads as TGTGCCAGCAGCGTCTCCCCCCCCGGGACTAGCGGCTACAATGAGCAGTTCTTC.

The DNA of the CDR3 is TGTGCCAGCAGCTTAGAGGTCGGGACTTCCTCCTACGAGCAGTACTTC. Translation: CASSLEVGTSSYEQYF. The J gene is TRBJ2-7, the V gene TRBV11-2, with TRBD2 as a possible D gene (6 bases). CDR3 length equals 16 residues. V gave up 0 bases and J gave up 0 bases, with 12 bases separating them. Germline CDR1 reads SGHAT; CDR2 reads FQNNGV.

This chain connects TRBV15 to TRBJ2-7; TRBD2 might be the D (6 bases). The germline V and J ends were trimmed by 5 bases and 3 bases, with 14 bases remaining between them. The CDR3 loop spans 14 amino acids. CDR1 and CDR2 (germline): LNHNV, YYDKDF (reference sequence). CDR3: CATSGSSEDYEQYF. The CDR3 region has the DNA TGTGCCACCAGCGGTTCTAGCGAGGACTACGAGCAGTACTTC.

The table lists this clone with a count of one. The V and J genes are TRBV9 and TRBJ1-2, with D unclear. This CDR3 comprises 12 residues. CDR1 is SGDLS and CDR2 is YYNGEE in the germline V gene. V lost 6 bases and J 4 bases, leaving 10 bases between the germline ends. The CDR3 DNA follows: TGTGCCAGCACCGGGGTTAGCTATGGCTACACCTTC. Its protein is CASTGVSYGYTF.

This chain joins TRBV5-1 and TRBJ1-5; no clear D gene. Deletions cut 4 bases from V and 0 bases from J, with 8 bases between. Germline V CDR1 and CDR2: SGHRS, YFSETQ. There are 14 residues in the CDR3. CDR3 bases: TGCGCCAGCAGCCCCGGGGATAGCAATCAGCCCCAGCATTTT. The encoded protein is CASSPGDSNQPQHF.

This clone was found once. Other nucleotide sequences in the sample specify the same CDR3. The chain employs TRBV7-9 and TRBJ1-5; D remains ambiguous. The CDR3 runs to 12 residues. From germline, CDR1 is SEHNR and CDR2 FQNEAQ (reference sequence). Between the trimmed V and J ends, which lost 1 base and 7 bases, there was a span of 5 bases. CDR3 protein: CASSLGGQPQHF. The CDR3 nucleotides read TGTGCCAGCAGCTTAGGTGGCCAGCCCCAGCATTTT.

The CDR3 loop is CASKDRGAVYEQYF. The DNA for the CDR3 is TGTGCCAGCAAGGACAGGGGCGCGGTTTACGAGCAGTACTTC. This chain connects TRBV6-1 to TRBJ2-7; 9 bases match TRBD1. This CDR3 spans 14 amino acids. Germline V gene lookup returns CDR1 MNHNS and CDR2 SASEGT. Trimming cost V 7 bases and J 4 bases; bases outside gene matches: 8.

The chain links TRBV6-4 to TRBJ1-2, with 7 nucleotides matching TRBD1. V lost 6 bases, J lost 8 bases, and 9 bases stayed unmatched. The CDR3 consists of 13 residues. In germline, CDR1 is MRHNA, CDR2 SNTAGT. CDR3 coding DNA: TGTGCCAGCAGACGAAGGGGGCCCCAAGGCTACACCTTC. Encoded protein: CASRRRGPQGYTF.

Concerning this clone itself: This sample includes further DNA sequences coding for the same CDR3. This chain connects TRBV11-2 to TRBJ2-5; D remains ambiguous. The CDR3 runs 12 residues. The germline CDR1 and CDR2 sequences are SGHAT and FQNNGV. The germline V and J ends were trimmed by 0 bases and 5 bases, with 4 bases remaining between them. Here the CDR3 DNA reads TGTGCCAGCAGCTTAGAGGGCGAGACCCAGTACTTC. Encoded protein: CASSLEGETQYF.

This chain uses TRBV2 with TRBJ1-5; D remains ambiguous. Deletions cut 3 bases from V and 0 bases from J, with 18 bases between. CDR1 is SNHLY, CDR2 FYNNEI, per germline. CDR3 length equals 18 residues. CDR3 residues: CASSDLEAERVSNQPQHF. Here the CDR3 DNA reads TGTGCCAGCAGTGATCTTGAGGCCGAGAGGGTTAGCAATCAGCCCCAGCATTTT.

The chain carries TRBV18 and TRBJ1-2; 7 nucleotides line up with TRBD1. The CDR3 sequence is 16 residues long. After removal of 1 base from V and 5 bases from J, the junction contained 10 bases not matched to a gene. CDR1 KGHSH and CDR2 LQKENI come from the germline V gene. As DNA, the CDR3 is TGTGCCAGCTCACCACGGTCGGCAGGGGGTGGATATGGCTACACCTTC. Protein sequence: CASSPRSAGGGYGYTF.

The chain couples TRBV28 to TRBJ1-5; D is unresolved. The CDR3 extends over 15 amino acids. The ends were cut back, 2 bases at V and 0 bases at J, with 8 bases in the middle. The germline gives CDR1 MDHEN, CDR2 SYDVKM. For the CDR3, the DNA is TGTGCCAGCAGTTTAACCAGCCATAGCAATCAGCCCCAGCATTTT. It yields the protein CASSLTSHSNQPQHF.

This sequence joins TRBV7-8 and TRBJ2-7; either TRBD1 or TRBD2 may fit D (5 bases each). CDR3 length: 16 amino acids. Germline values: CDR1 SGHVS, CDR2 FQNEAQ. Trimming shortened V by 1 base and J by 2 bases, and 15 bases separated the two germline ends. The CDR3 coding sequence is TGTGCCAGCAGCTTAGGGGGGAACAGGCGACCCTACGAGCAGTACTTC. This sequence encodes CASSLGGNRRPYEQYF.